The clone carrying this T cell receptor (beta chain) is medium-sized in the sample. The antigen remains unidentified. Each CDR3 protein is one row after TCRdb ran MiXCR on the multiplex PCR reads. Altogether approximately 9,000 distinct CDR3 sequences are present, around 42% being singletons, with the ten largest covering 12% to 15%. V lost 5 bases and J 7 bases, leaving 17 bases between the germline ends. Germline CDR1 is SGHTA and CDR2 is FQGNSA. The CDR3 length is 14 residues. These data belong to a study of breast tumors, draining lymph nodes, adjacent tissues. Overall study results and limits: Tumor T cell lymph node origin was a supported hypothesis, not proven. Tumors had less TCR diversity than lymph nodes, more than nontumor tissue. Compared with basal-like, luminal-like tumors shared significantly more repertoire with nontumor tissue. The data were judged consistent with most tumor T cells coming from lymph node and expanding in tumor.

The clonotype originates from a female donor with breast cancer. Some clones in this sample may be carry-over from other donors' samples. This chain joins TRBV7-2 and TRBJ2-5; D gene uncertain. The sequenced sample consisted of tumor-adjacent breast tissue. The CDR3 spells CASSTVTRTGTQYF. The CDR3 DNA is TGTGCCAGCAGCACGGTGACACGGACCGGGACCCAGTACTTC.